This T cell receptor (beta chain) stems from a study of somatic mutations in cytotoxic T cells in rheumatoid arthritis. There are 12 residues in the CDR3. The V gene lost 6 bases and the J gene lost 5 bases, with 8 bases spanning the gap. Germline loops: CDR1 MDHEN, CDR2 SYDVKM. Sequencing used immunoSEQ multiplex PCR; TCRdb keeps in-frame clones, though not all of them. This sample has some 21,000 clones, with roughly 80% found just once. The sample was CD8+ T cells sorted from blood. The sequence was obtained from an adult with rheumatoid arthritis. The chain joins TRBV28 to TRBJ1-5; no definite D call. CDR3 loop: CASSPRDQPQHF. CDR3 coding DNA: TGTGCCAGCAGCCCGCGGGATCAGCCCCAGCATTTT. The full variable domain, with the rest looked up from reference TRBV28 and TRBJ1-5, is DVKVTQSSRYLVKRTGEKVFLECVQDMDHENMFWYRQDPGLGLRLIYFSYDVKMKEKGDIPEGYSVSREKKERFSLILESASTNQTSMYLCASSPRDQPQHFGDGTRLSIL.